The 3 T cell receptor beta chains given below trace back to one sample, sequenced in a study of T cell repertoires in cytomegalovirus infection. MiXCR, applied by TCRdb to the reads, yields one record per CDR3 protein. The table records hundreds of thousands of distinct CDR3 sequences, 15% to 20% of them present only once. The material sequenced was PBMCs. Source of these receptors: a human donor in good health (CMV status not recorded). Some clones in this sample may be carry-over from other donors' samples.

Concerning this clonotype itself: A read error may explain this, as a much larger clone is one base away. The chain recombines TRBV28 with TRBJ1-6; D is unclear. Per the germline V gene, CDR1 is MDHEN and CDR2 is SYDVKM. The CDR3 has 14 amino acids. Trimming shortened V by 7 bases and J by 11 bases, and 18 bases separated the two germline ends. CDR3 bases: TGTGCCAGCAACCCCACTGCGGGGAATACACCCCTCCACTTT. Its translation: CASNPTAGNTPLHF.

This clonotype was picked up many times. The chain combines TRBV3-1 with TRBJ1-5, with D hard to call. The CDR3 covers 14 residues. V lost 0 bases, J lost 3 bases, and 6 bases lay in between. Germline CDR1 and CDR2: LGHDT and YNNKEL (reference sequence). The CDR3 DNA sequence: TGTGCCAGCAGCCAAGAGAGTAACAATCAGCCCCAGCATTTT. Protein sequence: CASSQESNNQPQHF. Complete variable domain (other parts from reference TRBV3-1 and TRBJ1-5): DTAVSQTPKYLVTQMGNDKSIKCEQNLGHDTMYWYKQDSKKFLKIMFSYNNKELIINETVPNRFSPKSPDKAHLNLHINSLELGDSAVYFCASSQESNNQPQHFGDGTRLSIL.

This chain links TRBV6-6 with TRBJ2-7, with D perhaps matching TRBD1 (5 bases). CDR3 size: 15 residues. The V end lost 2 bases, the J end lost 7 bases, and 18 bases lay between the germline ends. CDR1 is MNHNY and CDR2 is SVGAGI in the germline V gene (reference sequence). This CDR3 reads CASSYPLAGMGEQYF. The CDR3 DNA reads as TGTGCCAGCAGTTACCCCTTGGCAGGGATGGGGGAGCAGTACTTC.